This T cell receptor beta chain was documented in a study of response to subunit inactivated influenza vaccine. TCRdb reprocessed the RT-PCR reads with MiXCR, giving one entry per CDR3 protein. This sample has fewer than 700,000 distinct CDR3 sequences, with 13% found just once. With V trimmed by 2 bases and J by 5 bases, 4 bases remained unmatched. Germline V lookup: CDR1 WNHNN, CDR2 SYGVQD (reference sequence). The CDR3 extends over 16 amino acids. To note about this clonotype: What it binds is not known.

Study-level results: Each seasonal influenza vaccination recruits few new T cells, the authors suggested.

The TCR originated in a man aged 45 to 65 who received an inactivated influenza vaccine. The source material was PBMCs from blood, sampled around seven weeks after vaccination. The rearrangement uses TRBV10-1 and TRBJ2-1; TRBD1 matches at 12 bases. The chain's CDR3 is CASSEGTGGSDNEQFF. In DNA form, the CDR3 reads TGCGCCAGCAGTGAGGGGACAGGGGGCTCGGACAATGAGCAGTTCTTC.